This TCR beta chain was identified during a study of T cell responses to AZD1222 COVID-19 vaccine. Some clones are missing from TCRdb's copy, which holds only in-frame ones; the method was immunoSEQ multiplex PCR. The sample lists around 160,000 clones; 89% were seen once. Study-level findings and limits: Regions 160-218 and 743-854 dominated among vaccine-associated CD4 TCRs spanning spike. Clonal diversity was possibly underestimated, and the donors were mostly white British, with more females. A reported finding is that nearly half of spike-specific TCRs target unmutated variant regions. Just six people given AZD1222 tested seropositive at baseline.

The CDR3 contains 13 residues. Germline V gene lookup returns CDR1 SGDLS and CDR2 YYNGEE. Trimming took off 3 bases at V and 8 bases at J, with 14 bases between the two ends. As concerns this clone: Its antigen remains unknown.

Sequences were derived from peripheral blood, sampled on day 0 of AZD1222 vaccination. The clonotype comes from an adult in good health. The V and J genes are TRBV9 and TRBJ1-2, with a tentative D call TRBD1 (6 bases). CDR3 DNA: TGTGCCAGCAGCGCCGCCCGGGGGCGAGGCTACACCTTC. Protein: CASSAARGRGYTF.